This T cell receptor beta chain was documented in a study of blood T cell repertoires in COVID-19. Overall study context: From T cells, B-cell-depleted T cells, or PBMCs came the material, which was cDNA or gDNA.

Only in-frame clones appear in the TCRdb table, and some are missing; sequencing was by immunoSEQ multiplex PCR. The sample has about 58,000 clones, 75% to 90% seen once. The CDR3 is 14 amino acids. Germline V gene lookup returns CDR1 MNHNY and CDR2 SVGAGI (reference sequence). Trimming took 4 bases from V and 3 from J, leaving 12 bases between them. This chain uses TRBV6-6 with TRBJ1-2; D perhaps matches TRBD1 (5 bases). The sample taken for sequencing was peripheral blood. The sequence came from a woman between 70 and 85 years old with active COVID-19. As DNA, the CDR3 is TGTGCCAGCAGTTCCGGGGACTCCTACTATGGCTACACCTTC. Its translation is CASSSGDSYYGYTF.